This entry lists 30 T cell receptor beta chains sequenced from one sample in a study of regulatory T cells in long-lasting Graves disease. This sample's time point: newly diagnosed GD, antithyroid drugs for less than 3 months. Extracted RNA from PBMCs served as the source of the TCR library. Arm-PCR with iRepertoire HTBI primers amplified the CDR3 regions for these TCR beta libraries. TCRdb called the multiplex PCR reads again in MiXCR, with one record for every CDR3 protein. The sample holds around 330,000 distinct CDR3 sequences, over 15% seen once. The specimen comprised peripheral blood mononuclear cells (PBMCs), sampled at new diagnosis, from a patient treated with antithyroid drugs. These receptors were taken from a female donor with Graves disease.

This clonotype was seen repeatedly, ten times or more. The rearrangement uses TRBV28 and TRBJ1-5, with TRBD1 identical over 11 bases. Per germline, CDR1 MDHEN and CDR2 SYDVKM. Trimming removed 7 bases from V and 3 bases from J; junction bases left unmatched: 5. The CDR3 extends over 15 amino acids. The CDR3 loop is CASTGTGGDNQPQHF. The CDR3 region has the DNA TGTGCCAGCACCGGGACAGGGGGGGACAATCAGCCCCAGCATTTT.

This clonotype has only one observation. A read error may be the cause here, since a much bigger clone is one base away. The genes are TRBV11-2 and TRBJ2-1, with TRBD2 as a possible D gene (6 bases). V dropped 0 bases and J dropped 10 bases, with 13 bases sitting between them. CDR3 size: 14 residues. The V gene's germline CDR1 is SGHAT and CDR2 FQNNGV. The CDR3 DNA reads TGTGCCAGCAGCTTAGACAGGGACTCCTACGAGCAGTTCTTC. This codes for CASSLDRDSYEQFF.

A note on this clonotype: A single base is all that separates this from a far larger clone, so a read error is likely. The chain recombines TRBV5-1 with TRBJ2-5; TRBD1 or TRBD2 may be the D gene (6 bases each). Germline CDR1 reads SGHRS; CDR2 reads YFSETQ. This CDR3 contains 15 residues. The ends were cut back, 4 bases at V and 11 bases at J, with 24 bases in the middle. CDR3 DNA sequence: TGCGCCAGCAGCCTGCCTTGGGGGGCTAGCAATGAGCAGTACTTC. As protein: CASSLPWGASNEQYF. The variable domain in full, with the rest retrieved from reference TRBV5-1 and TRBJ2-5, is KAGVTQTPRYLIKTRGQQVTLSCSPISGHRSVSWYQQTPGQGLQFLFEYFSETQRNKGNFPGRFSGRQFSNSRSEMNVSTLELGDSALYLCASSLPWGASNEQYFGPGTRLLVL.

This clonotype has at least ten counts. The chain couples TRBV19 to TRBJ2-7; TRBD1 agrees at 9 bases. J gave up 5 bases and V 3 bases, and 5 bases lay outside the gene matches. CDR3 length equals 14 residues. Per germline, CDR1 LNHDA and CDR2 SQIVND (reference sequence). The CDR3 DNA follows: TGTGCCAGTAGTATGGGGGGACAGGGCGACGAGCAGTACTTC. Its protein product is CASSMGGQGDEQYF. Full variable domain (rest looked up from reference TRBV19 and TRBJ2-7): DGGITQSPKYLFRKEGQNVTLSCEQNLNHDAMYWYRQDPGQGLRLIYYSQIVNDFQKGDIAEGYSVSREKKESFPLTVTSAQKNPTAFYLCASSMGGQGDEQYFGPGTRLTVT.

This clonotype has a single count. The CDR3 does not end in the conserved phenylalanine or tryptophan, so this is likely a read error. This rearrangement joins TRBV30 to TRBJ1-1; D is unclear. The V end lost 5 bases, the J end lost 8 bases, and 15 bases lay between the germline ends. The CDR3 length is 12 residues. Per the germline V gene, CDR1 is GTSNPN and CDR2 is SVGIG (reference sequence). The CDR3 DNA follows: TGTGCCTGGTCAAGCTCGTCTTCCGAAGCTTTCTAT. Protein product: CAWSSSSSEAFY.

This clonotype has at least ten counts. The CDR3 sequence is CASSGRTGPITGELFF. CDR3 nucleotide sequence: TGTGCCAGCAGCGGCCGGACAGGGCCTATCACCGGGGAGCTGTTTTTT. The chain is built from TRBV7-9 and TRBJ2-2; 8 nucleotides line up with TRBD1. The germline V gene encodes CDR1 SEHNR and CDR2 FQNEAQ (reference sequence). The CDR3 contains 16 residues. Trimming at V came to 5 bases and at J to 4 bases, leaving 9 bases not matched to a gene.

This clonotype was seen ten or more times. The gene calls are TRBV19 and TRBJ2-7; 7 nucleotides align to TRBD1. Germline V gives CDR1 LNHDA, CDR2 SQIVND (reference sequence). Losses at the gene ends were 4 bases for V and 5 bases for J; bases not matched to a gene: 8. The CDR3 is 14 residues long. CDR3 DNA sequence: TGTGCCAGTAGTACGGGGACAGTTTTTGACGAGCAGTACTTC. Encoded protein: CASSTGTVFDEQYF.

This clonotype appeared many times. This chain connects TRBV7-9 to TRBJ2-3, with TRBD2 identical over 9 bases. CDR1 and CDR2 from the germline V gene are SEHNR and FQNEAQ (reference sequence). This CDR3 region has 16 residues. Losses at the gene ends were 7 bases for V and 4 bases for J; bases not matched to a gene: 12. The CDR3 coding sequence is TGTGCCAGCACCACCTTAGCGGGAGTTACCCCAGATACGCAGTATTTT. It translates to CASTTLAGVTPDTQYF.

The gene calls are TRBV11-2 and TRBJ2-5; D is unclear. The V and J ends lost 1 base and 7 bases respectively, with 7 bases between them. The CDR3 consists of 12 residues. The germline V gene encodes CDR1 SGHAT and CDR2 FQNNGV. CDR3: CASSLVRSTQYF. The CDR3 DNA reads TGTGCCAGCAGCTTAGTACGCTCGACCCAGTACTTC.

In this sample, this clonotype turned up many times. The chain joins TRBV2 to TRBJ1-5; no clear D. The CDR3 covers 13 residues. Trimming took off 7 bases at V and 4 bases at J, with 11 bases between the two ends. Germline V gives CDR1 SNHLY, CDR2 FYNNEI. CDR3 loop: CASNRVMNQPQHF. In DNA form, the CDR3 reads TGTGCCAGCAACCGGGTCATGAATCAGCCCCAGCATTTT.

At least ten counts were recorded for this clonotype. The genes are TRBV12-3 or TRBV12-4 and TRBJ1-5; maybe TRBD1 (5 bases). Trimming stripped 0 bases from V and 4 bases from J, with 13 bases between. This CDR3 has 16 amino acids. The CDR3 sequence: CASSLALGRANQPQHF. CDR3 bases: TGTGCCAGCAGTTTAGCGCTCGGCAGGGCGAATCAGCCCCAGCATTTT.

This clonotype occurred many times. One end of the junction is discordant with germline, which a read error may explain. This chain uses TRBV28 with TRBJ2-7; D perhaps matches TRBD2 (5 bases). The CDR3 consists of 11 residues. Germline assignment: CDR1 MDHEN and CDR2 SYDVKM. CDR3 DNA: TGTGCCAGCATCACTTCCGGGCGGGCTTTCTTC. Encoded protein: CASITSGRAFF.

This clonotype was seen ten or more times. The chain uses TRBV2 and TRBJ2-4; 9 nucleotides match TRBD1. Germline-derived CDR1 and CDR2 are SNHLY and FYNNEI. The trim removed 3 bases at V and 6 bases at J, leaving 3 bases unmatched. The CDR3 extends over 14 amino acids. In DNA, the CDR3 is TGTGCCAGCAGTGAGGGGACAGGGCTAAACATTCAGTACTTC. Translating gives CASSEGTGLNIQYF.

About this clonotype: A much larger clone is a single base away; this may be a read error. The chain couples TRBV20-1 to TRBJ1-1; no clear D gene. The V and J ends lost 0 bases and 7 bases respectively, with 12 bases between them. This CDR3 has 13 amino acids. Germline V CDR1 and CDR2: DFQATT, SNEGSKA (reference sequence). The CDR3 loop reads CSARDTRLNEAFF. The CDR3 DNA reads TGCAGTGCTAGAGATACCCGCCTGAATGAAGCTTTCTTT.

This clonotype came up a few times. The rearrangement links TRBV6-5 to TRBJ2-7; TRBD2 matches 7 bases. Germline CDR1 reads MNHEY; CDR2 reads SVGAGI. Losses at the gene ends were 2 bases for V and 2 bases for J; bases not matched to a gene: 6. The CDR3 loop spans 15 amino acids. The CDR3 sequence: CASSYDSGPTYEQYF. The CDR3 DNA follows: TGTGCCAGCAGTTACGATAGCGGGCCAACCTACGAGCAGTACTTC.

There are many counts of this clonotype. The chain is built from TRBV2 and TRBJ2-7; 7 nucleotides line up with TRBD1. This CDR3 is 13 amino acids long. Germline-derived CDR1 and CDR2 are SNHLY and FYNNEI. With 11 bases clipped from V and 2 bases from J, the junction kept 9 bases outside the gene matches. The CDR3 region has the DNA TGTGCCTACCGGCGTGGGACAGCCTACGAGCAGTACTTC. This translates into CAYRRGTAYEQYF.

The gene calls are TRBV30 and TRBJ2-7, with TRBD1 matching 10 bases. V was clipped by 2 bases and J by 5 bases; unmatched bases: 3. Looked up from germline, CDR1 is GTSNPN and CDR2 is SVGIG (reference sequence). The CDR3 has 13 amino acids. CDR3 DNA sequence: TGTGCCTGGAGTCGGACAGGGGGGGACGAGCAGTACTTC. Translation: CAWSRTGGDEQYF.

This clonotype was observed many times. CDR3 in amino acids: CASSQRQMNTEAFF. The CDR3 DNA reads as TGTGCCAGCAGCCAACGACAGATGAACACTGAAGCTTTCTTT. V gene TRBV3-1 combines with J gene TRBJ1-1, with a tentative D call TRBD1 (5 bases). V was clipped by 2 bases and J by 0 bases, with 7 bases between them. The length of the CDR3 is 14 residues. Germline V gives CDR1 LGHDT, CDR2 YNNKEL (reference sequence).

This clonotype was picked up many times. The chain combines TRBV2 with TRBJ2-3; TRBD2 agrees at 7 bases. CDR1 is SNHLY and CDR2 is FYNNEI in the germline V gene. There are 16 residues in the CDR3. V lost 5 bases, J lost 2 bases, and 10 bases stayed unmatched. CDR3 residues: CASSPIRLADTDTQYF. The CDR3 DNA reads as TGTGCCAGCAGTCCAATCAGGCTAGCGGACACAGATACGCAGTATTTT. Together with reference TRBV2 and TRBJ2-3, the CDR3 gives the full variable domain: EPEVTQTPSHQVTQMGQEVILRCVPISNHLYFYWYRQILGQKVEFLVSFYNNEISEKSEIFDDQFSVERPDGSNFTLKIRSTKLEDSAMYFCASSPIRLADTDTQYFGPGTRLTVL.

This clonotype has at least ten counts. CDR3 amino acids: CASSSSGGELFF. The CDR3 DNA reads as TGTGCCAGCAGTTCTAGTGGCGGGGAGCTGTTTTTT. This chain joins TRBV12-3 or TRBV12-4 and TRBJ2-2; D remains unclear. The CDR3 has 12 amino acids. V was trimmed by 4 bases and J by 7 bases, leaving 7 bases between them.

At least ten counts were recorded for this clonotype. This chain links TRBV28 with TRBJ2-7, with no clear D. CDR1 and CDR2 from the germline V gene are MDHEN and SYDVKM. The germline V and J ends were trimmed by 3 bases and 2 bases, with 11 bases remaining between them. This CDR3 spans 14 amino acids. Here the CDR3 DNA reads TGTGCCAGCAGTTTGGAAGGGTTTGCCTACGAGCAGTACTTC. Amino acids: CASSLEGFAYEQYF.

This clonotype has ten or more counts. The CDR3 loop reads CASSLGREYNEQFF. The CDR3 DNA sequence: TGTGCCAGCAGCTTAGGCCGGGAGTACAATGAGCAGTTCTTC. The V gene is TRBV7-9, the J gene TRBJ2-1, with D possibly being TRBD2 (6 bases). The V gene lost 1 base and the J gene lost 4 bases, with 8 bases spanning the gap. The CDR3 has 14 residues. Germline lookup yields CDR1 SEHNR and CDR2 FQNEAQ (reference sequence). Drawing the rest from reference TRBV7-9 and TRBJ2-1, the complete variable domain is DTGVSQNPRHKITKRGQNVTFRCDPISEHNRLYWYRQTLGQGPEFLTYFQNEAQLEKSRLLSDRFSAERPKGSFSTLEIQRTEQGDSAMYLCASSLGREYNEQFFGPGTRLTVL.

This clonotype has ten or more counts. Here the CDR3 DNA reads TGTGCCAGTAGAGGACTAGCGGGAGGACGCTACACCGGGGAGCTGTTTTTT. Its translation is CASRGLAGGRYTGELFF. V gene TRBV11-2 combines with J gene TRBJ2-2, with 14 bases lining up with TRBD2. The CDR3 is 17 residues long. Germline lookup yields CDR1 SGHAT and CDR2 FQNNGV. V shed 9 bases, J shed 3 bases, and the junction held 9 bases outside the gene matches.

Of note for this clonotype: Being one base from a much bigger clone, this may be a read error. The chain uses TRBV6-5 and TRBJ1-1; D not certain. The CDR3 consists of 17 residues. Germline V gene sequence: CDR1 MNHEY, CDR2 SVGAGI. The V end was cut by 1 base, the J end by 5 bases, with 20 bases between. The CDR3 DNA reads TGTGCCAGCAGTTACTTACCCATCGACACCCTGAGGACTGAAGCTTTCTTT. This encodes CASSYLPIDTLRTEAFF.

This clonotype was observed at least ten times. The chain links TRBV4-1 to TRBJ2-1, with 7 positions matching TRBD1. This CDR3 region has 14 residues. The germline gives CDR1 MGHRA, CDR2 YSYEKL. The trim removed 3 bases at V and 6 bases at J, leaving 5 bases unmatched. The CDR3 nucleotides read TGCGCCAGCAGCCATCTTGCAGGGGGCAATGAGCAGTTCTTC. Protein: CASSHLAGGNEQFF.

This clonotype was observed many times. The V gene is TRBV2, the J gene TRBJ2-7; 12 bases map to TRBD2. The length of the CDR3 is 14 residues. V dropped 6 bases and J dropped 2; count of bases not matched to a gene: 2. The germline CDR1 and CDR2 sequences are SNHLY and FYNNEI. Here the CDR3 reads CASRGLAGTYEQYF. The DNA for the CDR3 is TGTGCCAGCAGGGGACTAGCGGGTACCTACGAGCAGTACTTC.

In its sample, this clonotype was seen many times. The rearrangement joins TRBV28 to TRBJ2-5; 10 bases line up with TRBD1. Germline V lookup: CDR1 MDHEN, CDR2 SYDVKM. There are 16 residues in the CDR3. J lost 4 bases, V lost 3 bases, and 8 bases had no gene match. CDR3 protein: CASSFRRRTGGETQYF. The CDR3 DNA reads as TGTGCCAGCAGTTTCCGCCGTCGGACAGGGGGAGAGACCCAGTACTTC.

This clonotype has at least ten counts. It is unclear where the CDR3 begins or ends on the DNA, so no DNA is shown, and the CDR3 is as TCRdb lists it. This CDR3 reads CASSLQGPGGMKNCFF. The chain employs TRBV12-3 or TRBV12-4 and TRBJ1-4. Termini included, the CDR3 measures 16 amino acids.

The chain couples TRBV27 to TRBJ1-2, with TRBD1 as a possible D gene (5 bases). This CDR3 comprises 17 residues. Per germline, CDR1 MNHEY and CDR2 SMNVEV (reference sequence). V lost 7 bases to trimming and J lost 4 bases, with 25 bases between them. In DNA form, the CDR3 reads TGTGCCAGCAATCCTCATTGGAGAGCGGGGACCTCCTATGGCTACACCTTC. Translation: CASNPHWRAGTSYGYTF.

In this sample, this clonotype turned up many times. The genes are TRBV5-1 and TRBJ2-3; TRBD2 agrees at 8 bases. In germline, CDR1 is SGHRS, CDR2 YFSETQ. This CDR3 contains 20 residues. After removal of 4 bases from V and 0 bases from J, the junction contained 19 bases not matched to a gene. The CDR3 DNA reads TGCGCCAGCAGCCCGGCGGGAGGAGCGGTCGGCGGGCGTAGCACAGATACGCAGTATTTT. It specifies CASSPAGGAVGGRSTDTQYF.